Shown below are 28 T cell receptor beta chains from a single sample sequenced in a study of neurological immune-mediated disorders. TCRdb reanalysed the 5' RACE reads using MiXCR and keeps one entry per CDR3 protein. The sample has tens of thousands of distinct CDR3 sequences, over 3.5% seen once; the top ten hold roughly 1.9%. Specimen: CD4+ T cells from blood. These receptors originate from a middle-aged woman with multiple sclerosis.

This clonotype was observed a handful of times. The V and J genes are TRBV5-1 and TRBJ1-2; 9 nucleotides match TRBD1. Per germline, CDR1 SGHRS and CDR2 YFSETQ. J was trimmed by 3 bases and V by 4 bases; bases with no gene match: 7. This CDR3 region has 15 residues. CDR3 bases: TGCGCCAGCAGCGACCGGACAGGGGCCCACTATGGCTACACCTTC. Amino acid sequence: CASSDRTGAHYGYTF.

This clonotype was picked up many times. The V gene is TRBV4-1, the J gene TRBJ2-3, with D unresolved. V gave up 5 bases and J gave up 4 bases, with 4 bases separating them. CDR3 length: 11 amino acids. Looked up from germline, CDR1 is MGHRA and CDR2 is YSYEKL. The CDR3 spells CASSGADTQYF. The CDR3, as DNA: TGCGCCAGCAGCGGGGCAGATACGCAGTATTTT.

This clonotype has a count of ten or more. The chain couples TRBV6-2 or TRBV6-3 to TRBJ1-1; 9 bases fit TRBD1. This CDR3 region has 15 residues. Germline V gives CDR1 MNHEY, CDR2 SVGEGT. Trimming removed 5 bases from V and 4 bases from J; junction bases left unmatched: 8. The CDR3 reads CASSSPTGGRTEAFF. CDR3 in DNA: TGTGCCAGCAGTAGCCCCACAGGGGGCCGCACTGAAGCTTTCTTT.

At least ten counts were recorded for this clonotype. The chain joins TRBV20-1 to TRBJ2-1; D uncertain. CDR1 is DFQATT, CDR2 SNEGSKA, per germline (reference sequence). The CDR3 length is 12 residues. Trimming removed 2 bases from V and 7 bases from J, with 9 bases in between. The CDR3 loop reads CSARSQHNEQFF. CDR3 sequence (DNA): TGCAGTGCTAGAAGCCAGCATAATGAGCAGTTCTTC.

This clonotype was found many times. V and J are TRBV27 and TRBJ2-2; 8 nucleotides match TRBD2. The CDR3 loop spans 17 amino acids. Germline-derived CDR1 and CDR2 are MNHEY and SMNVEV (reference sequence). V lost 0 bases to trimming and J lost 2 bases; unmatched junction nucleotides: 5. CDR3 sequence (DNA): TGTGCCAGCAGTTTATCGCGCGGGGGGAGTAACACCGGGGAGCTGTTTTTT. Amino acid sequence: CASSLSRGGSNTGELFF.

This clonotype was found many times. This chain connects TRBV21-1 to TRBJ1-1. TRBV21-1 represents a pseudogene. This CDR3 is built from 15 residues. DNA of the CDR3: TGTGCCAGCACGTCGGGGGGGGGGATGAACACTGAAGCTTTCTTT. Amino acid sequence: CASTSGGGMNTEAFF.

This clonotype was found many times. The chain joins TRBV7-2 to TRBJ1-5; D is unresolved. The CDR3 sequence is 15 residues long. Germline loops: CDR1 SGHTA, CDR2 FQGNSA. With 3 bases removed from V and 4 bases from J, the gap between germline ends came to 13 bases. The CDR3 spells CASSLGLIANQPQHF. The CDR3 region has the DNA TGTGCCAGCAGCTTGGGCCTTATAGCAAATCAGCCCCAGCATTTT.

In its sample, this clonotype was seen many times. The chain uses TRBV20-1 and TRBJ2-1; TRBD2 might be the D (7 bases). The V gene's germline CDR1 is DFQATT and CDR2 SNEGSKA (reference sequence). CDR3 length equals 14 residues. Trimming removed 6 bases from V and 7 bases from J, with 19 bases in between. CDR3 in amino acids: CSASLGGRGNEQFF. CDR3 nucleotides: TGCAGTGCCTCCCTGGGGGGGCGGGGGAATGAGCAGTTCTTC.

The sample holds many counts of this clonotype. The chain couples TRBV5-4 to TRBJ2-3; TRBD1 or TRBD2 may be the D gene (5 bases each). The germline gives CDR1 SGHNT, CDR2 YYREEE (reference sequence). The CDR3 runs 17 residues. V lost 0 bases and J lost 2, with 16 bases in between. The DNA for the CDR3 is TGTGCCAGCAGCTTGGTGGGCGGACGGGGCCTCACAGATACGCAGTATTTT. Protein: CASSLVGGRGLTDTQYF.

This clonotype came up many times. This may arise from a read error, as a much more abundant clone is one base away. The genes are TRBV3-1 and TRBJ1-1; D is uncertain. CDR1 is LGHDT and CDR2 is YNNKEL in the germline V gene (reference sequence). The CDR3 has 13 amino acids. CDR3 amino acids: CTSSQYIGSEAFF. The CDR3 DNA follows: TGTACCAGCAGCCAATATATCGGTTCGGAAGCTTTCTTT.

This clonotype was observed at least ten times. V usage is TRBV10-2 and J usage is TRBJ1-1; D not resolved. Per the germline V gene, CDR1 is WSHSY and CDR2 is SAAADI. Trimming stripped 4 bases from V and 2 bases from J, with 14 bases between. The CDR3 loop spans 15 amino acids. The CDR3 nucleotides read TGCGCCAGCAGTGGATCTCGTAGGTATAACACTGAAGCTTTCTTT. Translated, it gives CASSGSRRYNTEAFF.

This clonotype was detected ten times or more. The chain uses TRBV5-1 and TRBJ2-1; D is tentatively TRBD1 or TRBD2 (5 bases each). CDR3 size: 16 residues. CDR1 is SGHRS and CDR2 is YFSETQ in the germline V gene. V lost 0 bases and J 5 bases, leaving 15 bases between the germline ends. The CDR3 bases are TGCGCCAGCAGCTTGGTTTCCGGGACGGTAGACAATGAGCAGTTCTTC. Translated, it gives CASSLVSGTVDNEQFF.

This clonotype was observed at least ten times. The rearrangement links TRBV7-2 to TRBJ2-1; D is unresolved. The V end was cut by 6 bases, the J end by 4 bases, with 4 bases between. The CDR3 has 11 residues. In germline, CDR1 is SGHTA, CDR2 FQGNSA. CDR3 DNA: TGTGCCAGCAGGGCGTACAATGAGCAGTTCTTC. It is translated as CASRAYNEQFF.

This clonotype was recorded at least ten times. This chain links TRBV7-9 with TRBJ2-1; D may be TRBD1 or TRBD2 (7 bases each). This CDR3 spans 12 amino acids. Germline V CDR1 and CDR2: SEHNR, FQNEAQ (reference sequence). Deletions cut 10 bases from V and 9 bases from J, with 16 bases between. The CDR3 DNA sequence: TGTGCCATTTGGGAGGGGGCTGGTGAGCAGTTCTTC. This sequence encodes CAIWEGAGEQFF.

This clonotype was recorded at least ten times. This chain connects TRBV5-1 to TRBJ1-4, with 7 bases matching TRBD1. Germline V gene sequence: CDR1 SGHRS, CDR2 YFSETQ. CDR3 size: 16 residues. Trimming removed 0 bases from V and 4 bases from J; junction bases left unmatched: 6. CDR3 DNA sequence: TGCGCCAGCAGCTTGGAAACAGGGGCCTTTAATGAAAAACTGTTTTTT. It translates to CASSLETGAFNEKLFF.

This clonotype was observed at least ten times. The J gene is TRBJ1-1, the V gene TRBV20-1, with 8 bases that match TRBD1. Germline V gene lookup returns CDR1 DFQATT and CDR2 SNEGSKA (reference sequence). The trim removed 0 bases at V and 2 bases at J, leaving 8 bases unmatched. The CDR3 has 16 residues. CDR3 loop: CSARDFQGAKNTEAFF. DNA of the CDR3: TGCAGTGCTAGAGATTTCCAGGGGGCGAAAAACACTGAAGCTTTCTTT.

This clonotype was recorded many times. This rearrangement joins TRBV4-1 to TRBJ2-7; a possible D gene is TRBD1 (6 bases). Germline CDR1 MGHRA, CDR2 YSYEKL. V was shortened by 6 bases and J by 5 bases, with 20 bases between the two germline ends. The CDR3 contains 15 residues. CDR3 nucleotides: TGCGCCAGCAGGTCGTTGGGGGCGCTTAAGGACGAGCAGTACTTC. Amino acids: CASRSLGALKDEQYF.

The table lists this clonotype with many counts. The chain carries TRBV5-1 and TRBJ2-7, with D perhaps matching TRBD1 (6 bases). V lost 5 bases and J 3 bases, leaving 15 bases between the germline ends. Germline values: CDR1 SGHRS, CDR2 YFSETQ. The CDR3 spans 14 residues. CDR3: CASREPGQLYEQYF. The CDR3 DNA is TGCGCCAGCAGGGAACCGGGACAACTCTACGAGCAGTACTTC.

In this sample, this clonotype turned up many times. The J gene is TRBJ2-2, the V gene TRBV21-1. TRBV21-1 is annotated as a pseudogene. The CDR3 spans 14 residues. The CDR3 reads CASSKAENTGELFF. CDR3 sequence (DNA): TGTGCCAGCAGCAAAGCCGAGAACACCGGGGAGCTGTTTTTT.

This clonotype was detected many times. V and J are TRBV7-8 and TRBJ1-2; D not certain. The CDR3 extends over 16 amino acids. V lost 1 base and J 2 bases, leaving 14 bases between the germline ends. CDR1 and CDR2 (germline): SGHVS, FQNEAQ. The CDR3 DNA is TGTGCCAGCAGCTTAGAAAGGATCGAGTTAAACTATGGCTACACCTTC. Translating gives CASSLERIELNYGYTF.

This clonotype was counted at least ten times. The chain joins TRBV20-1 to TRBJ1-5; 11 bases are shared with TRBD1. This CDR3 contains 15 residues. The V gene's germline CDR1 is DFQATT and CDR2 SNEGSKA (reference sequence). V lost 2 bases, J lost 5 bases, and 5 bases stayed unmatched. CDR3 loop: CSARPDRGRDQPQHF. DNA of the CDR3: TGCAGTGCTAGACCGGACAGGGGGCGCGATCAGCCCCAGCATTTT.

This clonotype has at least ten counts. V gene TRBV12-3 or TRBV12-4 combines with J gene TRBJ1-2; tentatively, D is TRBD1 (6 bases). The CDR3 contains 13 residues. V was shortened by 5 bases and J by 5 bases, with 12 bases between the two germline ends. CDR3 nucleotides: TGTGCCAGCAGTGATACAGGGATTTATGGCTACACCTTC. Translating gives CASSDTGIYGYTF.

This clonotype was seen at least ten times. J is TRBJ1-5 and V is TRBV10-3; D remains unclear. The V end lost 10 bases, the J end lost 4 bases, and 11 bases lay between the germline ends. The CDR3 is 12 amino acids. CDR1 is ENHRY and CDR2 is SYGVKD in the germline V gene. CDR3 protein: CATQVANQPQHF. DNA of the CDR3: TGTGCCACTCAAGTAGCTAATCAGCCCCAGCATTTT.

At least ten counts were recorded for this clonotype. The V gene is TRBV20-1, the J gene TRBJ2-3; D possibly corresponds to TRBD1 (6 bases). Germline V gene sequence: CDR1 DFQATT, CDR2 SNEGSKA (reference sequence). This CDR3 comprises 15 residues. The germline V and J ends were trimmed by 0 bases and 0 bases, with 10 bases remaining between them. The CDR3 bases are TGCAGTGCTAGAGATCTACAGGGTAGCACAGATACGCAGTATTTT. Translated: CSARDLQGSTDTQYF.

This clonotype was detected many times. This chain connects TRBV10-3 to TRBJ1-1, with 8 bases that match TRBD1. CDR1 is ENHRY, CDR2 SYGVKD, per germline. The J segment lost 7 bases and the V segment lost 0 bases, leaving 7 bases of the junction unmatched. There are 15 residues in the CDR3. DNA of the CDR3: TGTGCCATCAGTGAGTCGTGGGGGACAGGCGGTGAAGCTTTCTTT. Translating it yields CAISESWGTGGEAFF.

This clonotype was recorded at least ten times. The genes are TRBV10-1 and TRBJ2-7, with D possibly being TRBD1 (6 bases). CDR1 and CDR2 from the germline V gene are WNHNN and SYGVQD (reference sequence). The CDR3 loop spans 13 amino acids. Deletions cut 3 bases from V and 6 bases from J, with 12 bases between. CDR3 sequence (DNA): TGCGCCAGCAGTGACTCTGGACAGCGCGAGCAGTACTTC. Translated, it gives CASSDSGQREQYF.

This clonotype appeared many times. The chain is built from TRBV29-1 and TRBJ1-1; D ambiguous. V was trimmed by 4 bases and J by 0 bases, leaving 12 bases between them. This CDR3 is 14 amino acids long. Per the germline V gene, CDR1 is SQVTM and CDR2 is ANQGSEA. The CDR3 sequence is CSVAKRRMNTEAFF. In nucleotides, the CDR3 is TGCAGCGTTGCTAAAAGGAGAATGAACACTGAAGCTTTCTTT.

This clonotype is medium-sized (0.01 to 0.1%) within its sample. The chain recombines TRBV11-2 with TRBJ2-1; D not resolved. CDR3 size: 11 residues. Per the germline V gene, CDR1 is SGHAT and CDR2 is FQNNGV. The V end lost 6 bases, the J end lost 8 bases, and 8 bases lay between the germline ends. This CDR3 reads CASRDFDEQFF. The DNA of the CDR3 is TGTGCCAGCAGGGATTTCGATGAGCAGTTCTTC.